Shown below are 5 T cell receptor beta chains from a single sample sequenced in a study of cytomegalovirus exposure and HLA in healthy donors. PCR employed 60 Vbeta and 13 Jbeta primers. Sequenced by immunoSEQ multiplex PCR; TCRdb stores in-frame clones only, minus some. The sample has 90,000 to 100,000 clones; less than 80% are singletons. The sequencing sample was made of PBMCs. These receptors were taken from a man aged 40-55 years in good health and CMV-seronegative.

Comments on this clone: A read error may account for a junction end that differs from germline. The chain joins TRBV7-9 to TRBJ2-5; maybe TRBD1 (5 bases). Germline CDR1 SEHNR, CDR2 FQNEAQ (reference sequence). This CDR3 region has 15 residues. As DNA, the CDR3 is TGTTCCAGCAGCTTGATAGGGGCGAGGCGAGAGACCCAGTACTTC. Translation: CSSSLIGARRETQYF.

V usage is TRBV25-1 and J usage is TRBJ2-2; 13 positions match TRBD2. This CDR3 has 18 residues. Germline-derived CDR1 and CDR2 are MGHDK and SYGVNS. The ends lost 8 bases at V and 5 bases at J; junction bases unmatched: 14. CDR3 region: CASLGLGLAGFGTGELFF. In DNA, the CDR3 is TGTGCCAGCCTGGGACTGGGACTAGCGGGATTTGGTACCGGGGAGCTGTTTTTT.

This clone was observed a few times. This chain links TRBV19 with TRBJ1-5; a possible D gene is TRBD1 (5 bases). Germline V gene sequence: CDR1 LNHDA, CDR2 SQIVND (reference sequence). V was shortened by 4 bases and J by 0 bases, with 7 bases between the two germline ends. The CDR3 has 14 amino acids. The DNA of the CDR3 is TGTGCCAGTAGTAGACAGAATAGCAATCAGCCCCAGCATTTT. Amino acids: CASSRQNSNQPQHF.

The table lists this clone with a few counts. The V and J genes are TRBV9 and TRBJ2-7; possible D gene TRBD2, 6 bases. The germline gives CDR1 SGDLS, CDR2 YYNGEE. The CDR3 runs to 13 residues. Trimming pared 0 bases from V and 4 bases from J, leaving 8 bases between. The CDR3, as DNA: TGTGCCAGCAGCGTAGACGGGAGATACGAGCAGTACTTC. It specifies CASSVDGRYEQYF.

The chain combines TRBV13 with TRBJ2-7, with 12 bases identical to TRBD1. CDR1 is PRHDT and CDR2 is FYEKMQ in the germline V gene (reference sequence). Unmatched junction bases numbered 3, after V lost 2 bases and J lost 4 bases. This CDR3 comprises 15 residues. The DNA of the CDR3 is TGTGCCAGCAGCTTACGGGACAGGGGGCTTTACGAGCAGTACTTC. Its translation: CASSLRDRGLYEQYF.